The 32 T cell receptor beta chains below were found in one sample sequenced in a study of T cell responses to AZD1222 COVID-19 vaccine. Repertoires were generated with immunoSEQ multiplex PCR, while TCRdb's copy carries only in-frame clones and drops some. This sample carries about 42,000 clones, about 91% of them seen once, and the ten largest clones take just under 25%. The input for sequencing was peripheral blood, taken 28 days after the second AZD1222 dose. The receptors shown here come from an adult who received the AZD1222 COVID-19 vaccine.

This chain links TRBV18 with TRBJ1-1; no clear D. The germline V gene has CDR1 KGHSH and CDR2 LQKENI. The CDR3 length is 11 residues. Trimming removed 7 bases from V and 7 bases from J, with 10 bases in between. The CDR3 nucleotides are TGTGCCAGCTTGTTGGGGAGTGAAGCTTTCTTT. This encodes CASLLGSEAFF.

CDR3 DNA sequence: TGTGCCAGCAGTTTATTCTTCCGGTCGAACACCGGGGAGCTGTTTTTT. Translating it yields CASSLFFRSNTGELFF. V is TRBV27 and J is TRBJ2-2; unclear D gene. The CDR3 is 16 amino acids. Germline V gene sequence: CDR1 MNHEY, CDR2 SMNVEV (reference sequence). Trimming cost V 1 base and J 0 bases, with 9 bases left between them.

The chain employs TRBV7-9 and TRBJ2-2; D might be TRBD2 (7 bases). Trimming took off 4 bases at V and 3 bases at J, with 15 bases between the two ends. This CDR3 is built from 16 residues. Germline CDR1 is SEHNR and CDR2 is FQNEAQ (reference sequence). CDR3 coding DNA: TGTGCCAGCAGCTCAGGGGATGGACTAGACACCGGGGAGCTGTTTTTT. It yields the protein CASSSGDGLDTGELFF. The full variable domain, with the rest looked up from reference TRBV7-9 and TRBJ2-2, is DTGVSQNPRHKITKRGQNVTFRCDPISEHNRLYWYRQTLGQGPEFLTYFQNEAQLEKSRLLSDRFSAERPKGSFSTLEIQRTEQGDSAMYLCASSSGDGLDTGELFFGEGSRLTVL.

This chain uses TRBV12-5 with TRBJ1-5, with D uncertain. The germline V and J ends were trimmed by 1 base and 2 bases, with 18 bases remaining between them. The CDR3 extends over 18 amino acids. Per germline, CDR1 LGHNT and CDR2 FRNRAP. CDR3 residues: CASGLGRFGGRGNQPQHF. Here the CDR3 DNA reads TGTGCTAGTGGTTTGGGACGCTTTGGAGGACGGGGCAATCAGCCCCAGCATTTT.

The gene calls are TRBV18 and TRBJ1-1; no clear D. CDR3 length: 16 residues. V lost 0 bases and J 1 base, leaving 12 bases between the germline ends. Germline V gives CDR1 KGHSH, CDR2 LQKENI. The CDR3 coding sequence is TGTGCCAGCTCACCACCACGGACGCTTGGGAACACTGAAGCTTTCTTT. Translating it yields CASSPPRTLGNTEAFF.

V usage is TRBV29-1 and J usage is TRBJ1-1; D perhaps matches TRBD1 (5 bases). CDR1 is SQVTM and CDR2 is ANQGSEA in the germline V gene. Between the trimmed V and J ends, which lost 4 bases and 5 bases, there was a span of 26 bases. This CDR3 comprises 17 residues. CDR3 DNA: TGCAGCGTTGGTTTCGCCGATGGGAGGCCACGGGGGACTGAAGCTTTCTTT. Amino acids: CSVGFADGRPRGTEAFF.

This clone has only one observation. J is TRBJ1-4 and V is TRBV30, with 11 bases matching TRBD1. Germline CDR1 and CDR2: GTSNPN and SVGIG (reference sequence). The junction had 7 bases not matched to a gene; V was cut back by 0 bases and J by 7 bases. The CDR3 loop spans 16 amino acids. The CDR3 region is CAWSVGFGTGGEKLFF. CDR3 in DNA: TGTGCCTGGAGTGTTGGGTTTGGGACAGGGGGTGAAAAACTGTTTTTT.

The CDR3 region is CASSPREAGWEQYF. CDR3 sequence (DNA): TGTGCCAGCAGCCCACGGGAGGCGGGGTGGGAGCAGTACTTC. This sequence joins TRBV3-1 (or the pseudogene TRBV3-2) and TRBJ2-7; 7 bases map to TRBD2. Germline-derived CDR1 and CDR2 are LGHDT and YNNKEL (reference sequence). Trimming took 4 bases from V and 7 from J; bases not matched to a gene: 10. The CDR3 sequence is 14 residues long.

This clone came up once. The rearrangement links TRBV30 to TRBJ1-4; maybe TRBD1 (5 bases). V lost 3 bases and J lost 0, with 11 bases in between. Germline CDR1 reads GTSNPN; CDR2 reads SVGIG (reference sequence). This CDR3 contains 15 residues. CDR3 in amino acids: CAWRPGRATNEKLFF. The DNA of the CDR3 is TGTGCCTGGAGGCCGGGGCGGGCAACTAATGAAAAACTGTTTTTT. Together with reference TRBV30 and TRBJ1-4, the CDR3 gives the full variable domain: SQTIHQWPATLVQPVGSPLSLECTVEGTSNPNLYWYRQAAGRGLQLLFYSVGIGQISSEVPQNLSASRPQDRQFILSSKKLLLSDSGFYLCAWRPGRATNEKLFFGSGTQLSVL.

J is TRBJ2-3 and V is TRBV28; 7 bases map to TRBD1. Unmatched junction bases numbered 2, after V lost 8 bases and J lost 0 bases. The germline V gene has CDR1 MDHEN and CDR2 SYDVKM. CDR3 length: 13 amino acids. CDR3 coding DNA: TGTGCCAGCGAGGGACAGAGCACAGATACGCAGTATTTT. Translated: CASEGQSTDTQYF.

In its sample, this clone was seen once. The same CDR3 also results from other DNA sequences found in this sample. V is TRBV12-5 and J is TRBJ2-6, with 9 bases identical to TRBD2. This CDR3 comprises 15 residues. CDR1 is LGHNT and CDR2 is FRNRAP in the germline V gene. J gave up 4 bases and V 11 bases, and 9 bases lay outside the gene matches. Here the CDR3 reads CARGAGGTGANVLTF. The CDR3 DNA reads as TGTGCTCGGGGGGCGGGGGGGACGGGGGCCAACGTCCTGACTTTC.

CDR3 DNA: TGTGCCAGCAGCTCCCGCGCGGATACAGATACGCAGTATTTT. This gives the protein CASSSRADTDTQYF. The chain employs TRBV7-2 and TRBJ2-3; no clear D. The CDR3 is 14 residues long. Germline lookup yields CDR1 SGHTA and CDR2 FQGNSA. With 4 bases removed from V and 3 bases from J, the gap between germline ends came to 11 bases.

V gene TRBV6-5 combines with J gene TRBJ2-5; D is possibly TRBD1 or TRBD2 (6 bases each). Germline V CDR1 and CDR2: MNHEY, SVGAGI. This CDR3 has 15 amino acids. Trimming cost V 1 base and J 5 bases, with 14 bases left between them. DNA for the CDR3: TGTGCCAGCAGTTACTTTGGGGGGCCGGGGGAGACCCAGTACTTC. Translated, it gives CASSYFGGPGETQYF.

This clone was detected once. The genes are TRBV7-6 and TRBJ2-3; D possibly corresponds to TRBD2 (5 bases). The CDR3 sequence is 14 residues long. Germline V gives CDR1 SGHVS, CDR2 FNYEAQ. Between the trimmed V and J ends, which lost 4 bases and 4 bases, there was a span of 12 bases. The CDR3 sequence: CASSSRARADTQYF. The CDR3 DNA is TGTGCCAGCAGCTCGAGGGCCCGGGCAGATACGCAGTATTTT.

This chain joins TRBV29-1 and TRBJ2-1; TRBD2 is a possible D gene (7 bases). Deletions cut 7 bases from V and 4 bases from J, with 23 bases between. Germline values: CDR1 SQVTM, CDR2 ANQGSEA. This CDR3 spans 16 amino acids. CDR3 nucleotides: TGCAGCGGGACTGCGGGGGCCATCAACCGATACAATGAGCAGTTCTTC. It yields the protein CSGTAGAINRYNEQFF.

This chain joins TRBV4-3 and TRBJ1-5, with 7 nucleotides matching TRBD1. J lost 6 bases, V lost 0 bases, and 11 bases had no gene match. The CDR3 sequence is 17 residues long. Germline V gives CDR1 LGHNA, CDR2 YSLEER. CDR3 in DNA: TGCGCCAGCAGCCAAGATCTGGGCAGGGGGGGCGGTCAGCCCCAGCATTTT. Residues: CASSQDLGRGGGQPQHF.

CDR3 DNA: TGTGCCAGAAGCTTGACTAGCGGATACACAGATACGCAGTATTTT. Amino acid sequence: CARSLTSGYTDTQYF. This rearrangement joins TRBV5-3 to TRBJ2-3; 8 nucleotides match TRBD2. TRBV5-3 qualifies as an ORF whose function is uncertain. Trimming cost V 1 base and J 2 bases; bases outside gene matches: 3. The CDR3 covers 15 residues.

The chain links TRBV7-9 to TRBJ1-6, with 10 bases that match TRBD1. This CDR3 region has 19 residues. V shed 4 bases, J shed 3 bases, and the junction held 12 bases outside the gene matches. CDR1 SEHNR and CDR2 FQNEAQ come from the germline V gene (reference sequence). The CDR3 nucleotides are TGTGCCAGCAGCTGGCCCCGGACAGGGGGTTCCGACTATAATTCACCCCTCCACTTT. It translates to CASSWPRTGGSDYNSPLHF.

This rearrangement joins TRBV6-5 to TRBJ1-4, with D tentatively TRBD1 (5 bases). CDR1 is MNHEY, CDR2 SVGAGI, per germline. The CDR3 is made up of 14 amino acids. V lost 4 bases and J 8 bases, leaving 14 bases between the germline ends. CDR3 sequence (DNA): TGTGCCAGCAGTTTCGCGGCAGGGACGGAAAAACTGTTTTTT. Protein product: CASSFAAGTEKLFF.

The chain uses TRBV11-3 and TRBJ2-1; 12 bases line up with TRBD2. The germline CDR1 and CDR2 sequences are SGHNT and YENEEA. The CDR3 length is 15 residues. V lost 5 bases to trimming and J lost 9 bases; unmatched junction nucleotides: 8. The CDR3 here is CASSPTSGRGGEQFF. The CDR3 coding sequence is TGTGCCAGCAGCCCGACTAGCGGGAGAGGGGGTGAGCAGTTCTTC.

J is TRBJ2-1 and V is TRBV5-6; D is undetermined. CDR3 length: 14 amino acids. CDR1 and CDR2 from the germline V gene are SGHDT and YYEEEE. Trimming pared 0 bases from V and 8 bases from J, leaving 12 bases between. The CDR3: CASSLEPTADEQFF. CDR3 nucleotide sequence: TGTGCCAGCAGCTTGGAGCCAACGGCCGATGAGCAGTTCTTC.

This rearrangement joins TRBV6-5 to TRBJ1-2; a possible D gene is TRBD1 (6 bases). V was cut by 6 bases and J by 2 bases, with 7 bases left in between. The CDR3 runs to 12 residues. Per the germline V gene, CDR1 is MNHEY and CDR2 is SVGAGI. CDR3 in amino acids: CASSTGNYGYTF. The DNA of the CDR3 is TGTGCCAGCAGCACAGGGAACTATGGCTACACCTTC.

The chain is built from TRBV10-3 and TRBJ2-3; D remains ambiguous. The CDR3 extends over 12 amino acids. Germline values: CDR1 ENHRY, CDR2 SYGVKD. V shed 2 bases and J shed 4 bases, with 4 bases lying between them. CDR3 nucleotide sequence: TGTGCCATCAGTGAGATTCCAGATACGCAGTATTTT. It yields the protein CAISEIPDTQYF.

For the CDR3, the DNA is TGTGCCAGCACCCGGACAGGGGGGCACTACGAGCAGTACTTC. Encoded protein: CASTRTGGHYEQYF. V gene TRBV6-5 combines with J gene TRBJ2-7; 10 bases line up with TRBD1. The germline gives CDR1 MNHEY, CDR2 SVGAGI. The CDR3 sequence is 14 residues long. Trimming removed 7 bases from V and 3 bases from J; junction bases left unmatched: 6.

The J gene is TRBJ2-7, the V gene TRBV5-8; D is unclear. The germline CDR1 and CDR2 sequences are SGHTS and YDEGEE. The CDR3 sequence is 12 residues long. V was pared by 0 bases and J by 0 bases, with 1 base between. CDR3 sequence reads: CASSLASYEQYF. DNA for the CDR3: TGTGCCAGCAGCTTGGCCTCCTACGAGCAGTACTTC.

The chain has TRBV27 and TRBJ1-3; D remains unclear. The CDR3 loop spans 15 amino acids. V shed 0 bases and J shed 6 bases, with 12 bases lying between them. Germline CDR1 is MNHEY and CDR2 is SMNVEV (reference sequence). The DNA of the CDR3 is TGTGCCAGCAGTTTATCGGCGGTGGGCTTAAACACCATATATTTT. Its translation: CASSLSAVGLNTIYF.

This clone occurred once. The J gene is TRBJ1-4, the V gene TRBV6-5; 7 bases align to TRBD1. V lost 6 bases to trimming and J lost 0 bases; unmatched junction nucleotides: 4. Germline lookup yields CDR1 MNHEY and CDR2 SVGAGI. This CDR3 spans 15 amino acids. For the CDR3, the DNA is TGTGCCAGCAGCCTCACAGGGGCAACTAATGAAAAACTGTTTTTT. Translating gives CASSLTGATNEKLFF.

The rearrangement uses TRBV18 and TRBJ2-3, with 7 bases fitting TRBD1. Germline CDR1 is KGHSH and CDR2 is LQKENI. The V and J ends lost 0 bases and 7 bases, in that order; junction bases with no gene match: 10. The CDR3 contains 16 residues. CDR3 DNA sequence: TGTGCCAGCTCACCACCAGGGGGCCCAGAGTCCAATACGCAGTATTTT. Translated: CASSPPGGPESNTQYF. Together with reference TRBV18 and TRBJ2-3, the CDR3 gives the full variable domain: NAGVMQNPRHLVRRRGQEARLRCSPMKGHSHVYWYRQLPEEGLKFMVYLQKENIIDESGMPKERFSAEFPKEGPSILRIQQVVRGDSAAYFCASSPPGGPESNTQYFGPGTRLTVL.

The chain joins TRBV12-3 or TRBV12-4 to TRBJ2-7, with a tentative D call TRBD2 (5 bases). Deletions cut 8 bases from V and 2 bases from J, with 10 bases between. The CDR3 runs 12 residues. CDR3 in amino acids: CASGRVPYEQYF. The CDR3, as DNA: TGTGCCAGCGGGAGAGTTCCCTACGAGCAGTACTTC.

A single count supports this clone. The chain uses TRBV5-4 and TRBJ2-1; D unclear. This CDR3 has 15 residues. Looked up from germline, CDR1 is SGHNT and CDR2 is YYREEE (reference sequence). V shed 0 bases and J shed 2 bases, with 9 bases lying between them. The CDR3 sequence: CASSLGRMPYNEQFF. The CDR3 DNA follows: TGTGCCAGCAGCTTGGGTAGGATGCCCTACAATGAGCAGTTCTTC.

The V call is TRBV18, the J call TRBJ2-1, with D unclear. Germline assignment: CDR1 KGHSH and CDR2 LQKENI. V was trimmed by 3 bases and J by 7 bases, leaving 19 bases between them. CDR3 size: 16 residues. Written as DNA, the CDR3 is TGTGCCAGCTCACCCCCCAACATTGACGTACCGAATGAGCAGTTCTTC. This sequence encodes CASSPPNIDVPNEQFF.

The rearrangement uses TRBV27 and TRBJ1-1; TRBD1 aligns across 12 bases. J lost 4 bases, V lost 2 bases, and 8 bases had no gene match. The CDR3 spans 17 residues. Germline CDR1 is MNHEY and CDR2 is SMNVEV (reference sequence). The CDR3 reads CASSLTGTGGRGTEAFF. DNA for the CDR3: TGTGCCAGCAGTTTAACCGGGACAGGGGGCCGTGGCACTGAAGCTTTCTTT.